This T cell receptor (beta chain) is from a study of blood T cell repertoires in COVID-19. Measured with immunoSEQ multiplex PCR; TCRdb has only the in-frame clones, and not every one. The table lists about 110,000 clones, around 68% of them singletons. The V gene's germline CDR1 is SGHRS and CDR2 YFSETQ. The CDR3 is made up of 16 amino acids. The V and J ends lost 0 bases and 2 bases respectively, with 14 bases between them. The chain recombines TRBV5-1 with TRBJ2-5; weak D call: TRBD1 (7 bases). The receptor comes from a woman aged 55-69 years with acute or convalescent COVID-19. Source material: peripheral blood. CDR3 loop: CASSLDGGGVQETQYF. The CDR3, as DNA: TGCGCCAGCAGCTTGGACGGAGGGGGCGTTCAAGAGACCCAGTACTTC.